This TCR beta chain was captured by sequencing in a study of cytomegalovirus exposure and HLA in healthy donors. Whole-study results and caveats: Cytomegalovirus association was listed for about 150 TCR beta chains.

These donors were members of the roughly 120-subject validation cohort, a group separate from the approximately 700-subject first cohort. Germline V gene sequence: CDR1 KGHSH, CDR2 LQKENI. The CDR3 spans 15 residues. V was pared by 3 bases and J by 6 bases, with 5 bases of the junction left unmatched. A remark on this clone: Its antigen is currently unknown.

Sequencing used immunoSEQ multiplex PCR; TCRdb keeps in-frame clones, though not all of them. The data contain 130,000 to 150,000 clones, around 88% of them singletons. Sequencing was carried out using PBMCs. The clonotype was recovered from a woman younger than 30 in good health and CMV-seropositive. The chain recombines TRBV18 with TRBJ2-7; TRBD2 agrees at 13 bases. As DNA, the CDR3 is TGTGCCAGCTCACCGGGGACTAGCGGGGTGGGCGAGCAGTACTTC. It yields the protein CASSPGTSGVGEQYF.